These 31 T cell receptor beta chains share one sample of origin, sequenced in a study of blood T cell repertoires in COVID-19. Clones were sequenced by immunoSEQ multiplex PCR, and TCRdb holds only the in-frame ones, with some missing. The sample contains about 87,000 clones, 70% to 85% of which appear only once. The specimen sequenced was peripheral blood. All receptors derive from a woman older than 75 with COVID-19, enrolled during active disease.

This rearrangement joins TRBV5-4 to TRBJ1-1; D uncertain. Between the trimmed V and J ends, which lost 3 bases and 0 bases, there was a span of 6 bases. Germline V gene sequence: CDR1 SGHNT, CDR2 YYREEE (reference sequence). The CDR3 sequence is 13 residues long. The CDR3 loop reads CASSSFMNTEAFF. In DNA form, the CDR3 reads TGTGCCAGCAGCTCGTTTATGAACACTGAAGCTTTCTTT. The complete variable domain, with remaining parts taken from reference TRBV5-4 and TRBJ1-1, reads ETGVTQSPTHLIKTRGQQVTLRCSSQSGHNTVSWYQQALGQGPQFIFQYYREEENGRGNFPPRFSGLQFPNYSSELNVNALELDDSALYLCASSSFMNTEAFFGQGTRLTVV.

This chain joins TRBV9 and TRBJ1-2; D is unclear. The length of the CDR3 is 16 residues. Germline-derived CDR1 and CDR2 are SGDLS and YYNGEE. V was shortened by 4 bases and J by 2 bases, with 18 bases between the two germline ends. Here the CDR3 DNA reads TGTGCCAGCAGCTTTCACCCCAGATCAGTAAACTATGGCTACACCTTC. Its protein is CASSFHPRSVNYGYTF.

The V call is TRBV19, the J call TRBJ2-2, with D tentatively TRBD1 (5 bases). The length of the CDR3 is 13 residues. Germline values: CDR1 LNHDA, CDR2 SQIVND (reference sequence). With 2 bases removed from V and 4 bases from J, the gap between germline ends came to 5 bases. CDR3 amino acids: CASSIQGTGELFF. As DNA, the CDR3 is TGTGCCAGTAGTATACAGGGCACCGGGGAGCTGTTTTTT.

This clone is a singleton in its sample. This chain joins TRBV28 and TRBJ2-3; maybe TRBD2 (6 bases). The length of the CDR3 is 15 residues. Germline CDR1 is MDHEN and CDR2 is SYDVKM. V was trimmed by 3 bases and J by 0 bases, leaving 10 bases between them. CDR3 bases: TGTGCCAGCAGTTTTTCTCTAGCGAGCACAGATACGCAGTATTTT. Protein sequence: CASSFSLASTDTQYF. Looking up the rest from reference TRBV28 and TRBJ2-3 gives the full variable domain: DVKVTQSSRYLVKRTGEKVFLECVQDMDHENMFWYRQDPGLGLRLIYFSYDVKMKEKGDIPEGYSVSREKKERFSLILESASTNQTSMYLCASSFSLASTDTQYFGPGTRLTVL.

The chain joins TRBV10-3 to TRBJ2-5; D is possibly TRBD1 (6 bases). Trimming shortened V by 3 bases and J by 5 bases, and 13 bases separated the two germline ends. Germline CDR1 and CDR2: ENHRY and SYGVKD. The CDR3 totals 14 residues. In nucleotides, the CDR3 is TGTGCCATCAGTGACCGGACAGCCCTGGAGACCCAGTACTTC. As protein: CAISDRTALETQYF.

The rearrangement links TRBV7-9 to TRBJ1-1; possibly TRBD1 for D (5 bases). The CDR3 has 14 amino acids. Trimming removed 2 bases at V and 7 bases at J, with 14 bases between. CDR1 is SEHNR, CDR2 FQNEAQ, per germline (reference sequence). CDR3 DNA: TGTGCCAGCAGCTTATTGGCAGGGCGGAGTGAAGCTTTCTTT. It codes for CASSLLAGRSEAFF.

This clone appeared a single time. The V call is TRBV18, the J call TRBJ1-3; no clear D. V gave up 1 base and J gave up 4 bases, with 14 bases separating them. The germline gives CDR1 KGHSH, CDR2 LQKENI. The CDR3 has 16 residues. The CDR3: CASSPLITDGGNTIYF. DNA of the CDR3: TGTGCCAGCTCACCACTAATAACAGATGGCGGAAACACCATATATTTT.

This chain joins TRBV19 and TRBJ2-2; TRBD1 might be the D (6 bases). Germline V CDR1 and CDR2: LNHDA, SQIVND (reference sequence). CDR3 length: 16 amino acids. V was clipped by 9 bases and J by 2 bases, with 19 bases between them. The CDR3, as DNA: TGTGCCAGCCGCCTTCAGGGGCCAAGTAACACCGGGGAGCTGTTTTTT. It codes for CASRLQGPSNTGELFF.

The chain uses TRBV5-1 and TRBJ2-1; the D gene is possibly TRBD2 (6 bases). Deletions cut 0 bases from V and 6 bases from J, with 10 bases between. The CDR3 length is 14 residues. CDR1 is SGHRS, CDR2 YFSETQ, per germline. The CDR3 region has the DNA TGCGCCAGCAGCTTGGTTCGGGACTCCAATGAGCAGTTCTTC. It codes for CASSLVRDSNEQFF.

This clone was seen more than once but under ten times. The rearrangement links TRBV6-5 to TRBJ1-1, with 10 bases that match TRBD1. With V trimmed by 5 bases and J by 4 bases, 4 bases remained unmatched. The CDR3 is made up of 14 amino acids. The germline CDR1 and CDR2 sequences are MNHEY and SVGAGI. CDR3 sequence reads: CASSKGQGSTEAFF. The DNA for the CDR3 is TGTGCCAGCAGTAAGGGACAGGGGAGCACTGAAGCTTTCTTT.

The chain recombines TRBV9 with TRBJ2-3; D not certain. The CDR3 spans 14 residues. Germline-derived CDR1 and CDR2 are SGDLS and YYNGEE. Trimming pared 0 bases from V and 7 bases from J, leaving 12 bases between. Written as DNA, the CDR3 is TGTGCCAGCAGCGTAGGATTGGCGGAAAATACGCAGTATTTT. Its protein product is CASSVGLAENTQYF. Full variable domain (rest looked up from reference TRBV9 and TRBJ2-3): DSGVTQTPKHLITATGQRVTLRCSPRSGDLSVYWYQQSLDQGLQFLIQYYNGEERAKGNILERFSAQQFPDLHSELNLSSLELGDSALYFCASSVGLAENTQYFGPGTRLTVL.

CDR3 nucleotide sequence: TGTGCCAGCAGCCCAGGGTTCTATGGCTACACCTTC. It specifies CASSPGFYGYTF. J is TRBJ1-2 and V is TRBV5-5; D is possibly TRBD1 (5 bases). CDR1 is SGHKS, CDR2 YYEKEE, per germline (reference sequence). Between the trimmed V and J ends, which lost 4 bases and 4 bases, there was a span of 8 bases. The CDR3 is 12 amino acids. The full variable domain, in which reference TRBV5-5 and TRBJ1-2 provide the parts outside the CDR3, is DAGVTQSPTHLIKTRGQQVTLRCSPISGHKSVSWYQQVLGQGPQFIFQYYEKEERGRGNFPDRFSARQFPNYSSELNVNALLLGDSALYLCASSPGFYGYTFGSGTRLTVV.

The V and J genes are TRBV7-3 and TRBJ2-7; D may be TRBD1 (6 bases). Trimming stripped 5 bases from V and 12 bases from J, with 20 bases between. CDR1 and CDR2 from the germline V gene are SGHTA and FQGTGA. The CDR3 sequence is 13 residues long. DNA for the CDR3: TGTGCCAGCAGCCAACTCCGGGACACGGAACCGTACTTC. This gives the protein CASSQLRDTEPYF.

The chain employs TRBV5-1 and TRBJ2-5; TRBD2 agrees at 12 bases. This CDR3 contains 15 residues. J gave up 9 bases and V 2 bases, and 8 bases lay outside the gene matches. CDR1 SGHRS and CDR2 YFSETQ come from the germline V gene. The CDR3 loop is CASSFGLAGIGSQYF. CDR3 coding DNA: TGCGCCAGCAGCTTCGGACTAGCGGGAATCGGGTCCCAGTACTTC.

V gene TRBV5-1 combines with J gene TRBJ2-1; D is perhaps TRBD2 (6 bases). CDR1 and CDR2 from the germline V gene are SGHRS and YFSETQ. The V end lost 0 bases, the J end lost 5 bases, and 9 bases lay between the germline ends. The CDR3 has 14 residues. CDR3 DNA: TGCGCCAGCAGCTTGGTCTCGGGGGACAATGAGCAGTTCTTC. It specifies CASSLVSGDNEQFF.

This clone was seen a single time. V is TRBV18 and J is TRBJ1-2, with a weak D call TRBD1 (5 bases). The V end was cut by 3 bases, the J end by 0 bases, with 11 bases between. This CDR3 comprises 15 residues. Germline V gives CDR1 KGHSH, CDR2 LQKENI. The CDR3 region is CASSPFTTANYGYTF. CDR3 in DNA: TGTGCCAGCTCACCCTTTACGACAGCTAACTATGGCTACACCTTC.

The V and J genes are TRBV18 and TRBJ1-2; D remains unclear. V was clipped by 3 bases and J by 1 base, with 9 bases between them. Germline lookup yields CDR1 KGHSH and CDR2 LQKENI. The CDR3 length is 14 residues. CDR3 in DNA: TGTGCCAGCTCACCTCTGACTAGTAACTATGGCTACACCTTC. Translating gives CASSPLTSNYGYTF.

The chain couples TRBV6-6 to TRBJ2-3, with 7 bases that match TRBD2. J gave up 3 bases and V 3 bases, and 6 bases lay outside the gene matches. The CDR3 loop spans 15 amino acids. The V gene's germline CDR1 is MNHNY and CDR2 SVGAGI (reference sequence). CDR3 sequence: CASSYGRAKTDTQYF. CDR3 in DNA: TGTGCCAGCAGTTATGGGAGGGCCAAAACAGATACGCAGTATTTT.

The chain employs TRBV12-5 and TRBJ2-2, with a weak D call TRBD2 (6 bases). Looked up from germline, CDR1 is LGHNT and CDR2 is FRNRAP. The V and J ends lost 5 bases and 8 bases respectively, with 9 bases between them. The CDR3 loop spans 12 amino acids. CDR3 nucleotide sequence: TGTGCTAGTGGTCGGGACTTGGGGGAGCTGTTTTTT. Amino acids: CASGRDLGELFF.

This clone was recorded a few times. The chain recombines TRBV12-3 or TRBV12-4 with TRBJ2-1; D may be TRBD1 (6 bases). The CDR3 length is 13 residues. V was clipped by 8 bases and J by 4 bases, with 12 bases between them. In DNA form, the CDR3 reads TGTGCCAGCGGGGCAGGGGATTACAATGAGCAGTTCTTC. It codes for CASGAGDYNEQFF.

This clone was detected a few times. V and J are TRBV3-1 (or the pseudogene TRBV3-2) and TRBJ1-1, with D maybe TRBD1 (5 bases). The V end lost 0 bases, the J end lost 4 bases, and 12 bases lay between the germline ends. This CDR3 comprises 15 residues. CDR1 and CDR2 (germline): LGHDT, YNNKEL (reference sequence). The CDR3 region is CASSQERGWITEAFF. CDR3 nucleotides: TGTGCCAGCAGCCAAGAGCGGGGGTGGATCACTGAAGCTTTCTTT.

The rearrangement uses TRBV14 and TRBJ1-1, with D possibly matching TRBD1 (5 bases). Looked up from germline, CDR1 is SGHDN and CDR2 is FVKESK. Trimming stripped 5 bases from V and 6 bases from J, with 19 bases between. This CDR3 comprises 15 residues. CDR3 in DNA: TGTGCCAGCAGCGCATCCAGGGCCCGAAGCGCTGAAGCTTTCTTT. This gives the protein CASSASRARSAEAFF.

CDR3 residues: CASSLNYDGTQYF. CDR3 sequence (DNA): TGTGCCAGCAGCTTAAACTATGACGGGACCCAGTACTTC. This chain connects TRBV7-3 to TRBJ2-5; D not resolved. The CDR3 totals 13 residues. From germline, CDR1 is SGHTA and CDR2 FQGTGA. The V gene lost 1 base and the J gene lost 7 bases, with 10 bases spanning the gap.

The chain links TRBV19 to TRBJ2-1, with a weak D call TRBD1 (5 bases). This CDR3 is built from 14 residues. V was trimmed by 7 bases and J by 3 bases, leaving 13 bases between them. CDR1 is LNHDA and CDR2 is SQIVND in the germline V gene (reference sequence). The CDR3 sequence is CASTQGGNYNEQFF. In DNA, the CDR3 is TGTGCCAGTACCCAGGGCGGAAACTACAATGAGCAGTTCTTC.

The chain employs TRBV15 and TRBJ2-2; 7 bases map to TRBD2. Per the germline V gene, CDR1 is LNHNV and CDR2 is YYDKDF (reference sequence). CDR3 length equals 17 residues. Germline trimming cut 5 bases from V and 1 base from J; bases unmatched to any gene: 10. CDR3 in DNA: TGTGCCACCAGCTTGGGGGGGGACTTCCGGAACACCGGGGAGCTGTTTTTT. This codes for CATSLGGDFRNTGELFF.

The chain recombines TRBV28 with TRBJ1-1, with D tentatively TRBD1 (5 bases). V was pared by 6 bases and J by 2 bases, with 16 bases between. CDR1 is MDHEN and CDR2 is SYDVKM in the germline V gene. CDR3 length: 15 amino acids. In DNA form, the CDR3 reads TGTGCCAGCAGCCAGGGTGATATGGGAAACACTGAAGCTTTCTTT. Protein: CASSQGDMGNTEAFF.

The CDR3 sequence is CASSSNREGNTGELFF. The CDR3 DNA sequence: TGTGCCAGCAGCTCCAACAGGGAGGGTAACACCGGGGAGCTGTTTTTT. The chain combines TRBV5-4 with TRBJ2-2; a possible D gene is TRBD2 (7 bases). This CDR3 spans 16 amino acids. V lost 3 bases and J lost 2, with 14 bases in between. In germline, CDR1 is SGHNT, CDR2 YYREEE (reference sequence).

The chain recombines TRBV30 with TRBJ1-5; no clear D. The CDR3 spans 14 residues. V lost 0 bases, J lost 3 bases, and 9 bases lay in between. The germline V gene encodes CDR1 GTSNPN and CDR2 SVGIG (reference sequence). CDR3 in DNA: TGTGCCTGGAGTGTGTCGGGGAACAATCAGCCCCAGCATTTT. Its translation is CAWSVSGNNQPQHF.

The chain employs TRBV10-3 and TRBJ1-1; 7 nucleotides match TRBD1. Looked up from germline, CDR1 is ENHRY and CDR2 is SYGVKD. V trimming: 6 bases; J trimming: 0 bases; junction bases outside the gene matches: 1. The CDR3 is 13 amino acids. The CDR3 nucleotides are TGTGCCATCAGCGGGACAGTGAACACTGAAGCTTTCTTT. Amino acids: CAISGTVNTEAFF.

This clone was detected a few times. The chain couples TRBV5-1 to TRBJ1-1; a possible D gene is TRBD1 (6 bases). Between the trimmed V and J ends, which lost 4 bases and 5 bases, there was a span of 21 bases. The CDR3 runs 16 residues. Per germline, CDR1 SGHRS and CDR2 YFSETQ. CDR3 in amino acids: CASSVATGRGNTEAFF. The CDR3 coding sequence is TGCGCCAGCAGCGTGGCCACAGGGAGGGGAAATACTGAAGCTTTCTTT.

This clone has only one observation. The chain is built from TRBV3-1 (or the pseudogene TRBV3-2) and TRBJ2-5; 11 positions match TRBD2. This CDR3 contains 17 residues. Per the germline V gene, CDR1 is LGHDT and CDR2 is YNNKEL (reference sequence). With 5 bases clipped from V and 7 bases from J, the junction kept 15 bases outside the gene matches. Here the CDR3 reads CASSYSASGGSQRTQYF. CDR3 DNA sequence: TGTGCCAGCAGCTATTCCGCTAGCGGGGGGTCCCAGAGGACCCAGTACTTC.